A single sample is the source of the 11 T cell receptor beta chains below, sequenced in a study of blood T cell repertoires in COVID-19. The assay was immunoSEQ multiplex PCR, and TCRdb's table has in-frame clones only and misses some. This table holds a few hundred thousand clones, about nine tenths found once. The sequencing sample was made of PBMCs or T cells enriched from blood (not recorded which). The receptors originated from a woman aged 25 to 45 who had been exposed to COVID-19.

The gene calls are TRBV7-2 and TRBJ2-5, with 14 bases fitting TRBD2. The CDR3 extends over 18 amino acids. In germline, CDR1 is SGHTA, CDR2 FQGNSA. Germline trimming cut 4 bases from V and 0 bases from J; bases unmatched to any gene: 7. The CDR3 region is CASSSRLAGGKDQETQYF. The CDR3 DNA follows: TGTGCCAGCAGCTCGAGACTAGCGGGAGGGAAGGACCAAGAGACCCAGTACTTC.

This rearrangement joins TRBV24-1 to TRBJ1-5; 7 positions match TRBD1. CDR3 length equals 16 residues. CDR1 KGHDR and CDR2 SFDVKD come from the germline V gene. The V gene end was trimmed by 1 base and the J gene end by 5 bases; junction bases not matched to a gene: 7. The CDR3 DNA follows: TGTGCCACCAGTGATTTATCGACAGGGCCCTATCAGCCCCAGCATTTT. It is translated as CATSDLSTGPYQPQHF.

V gene TRBV6-5 combines with J gene TRBJ2-2; D is perhaps TRBD2 (5 bases). The germline V gene has CDR1 MNHEY and CDR2 SVGAGI. V was clipped by 2 bases and J by 4 bases, with 8 bases between them. The CDR3 sequence is 14 residues long. Here the CDR3 DNA reads TGTGCCAGCAGTTACCCCGCGGGCACCGGGGAGCTGTTTTTT. This translates into CASSYPAGTGELFF.

The chain combines TRBV27 with TRBJ1-1; 9 bases line up with TRBD1. Trimming removed 5 bases from V and 4 bases from J; junction bases left unmatched: 11. This CDR3 is built from 16 residues. Germline assignment: CDR1 MNHEY and CDR2 SMNVEV (reference sequence). The CDR3 nucleotides are TGTGCCAGCAGTCTTAGGGACAGGGCGTCGGCCACTGAAGCTTTCTTT. It is translated as CASSLRDRASATEAFF.

About this clone: Distinct nucleotide sequences in the sample also encode this CDR3. The chain recombines TRBV9 with TRBJ2-7; no clear D gene. V was trimmed by 3 bases and J by 3 bases, leaving 4 bases between them. The CDR3 has 11 residues. Germline loops: CDR1 SGDLS, CDR2 YYNGEE. The CDR3 is CASSAGYEQYF. DNA of the CDR3: TGTGCCAGCAGCGCAGGCTACGAGCAGTACTTC.

The chain employs TRBV6-5 and TRBJ1-5; possibly TRBD1 for D (5 bases). V dropped 4 bases and J dropped 7 bases, with 17 bases sitting between them. CDR3 length: 15 residues. Germline V lookup: CDR1 MNHEY, CDR2 SVGAGI. The CDR3 DNA reads as TGTGCCAGCAGTTGGACGGGGGGATCGGGGCAGCCCCAGCATTTT. Residues: CASSWTGGSGQPQHF.

The rearrangement uses TRBV7-8 and TRBJ2-5, with D unclear. Trimming pared 1 base from V and 1 base from J, leaving 7 bases between. In germline, CDR1 is SGHVS, CDR2 FQNEAQ. The CDR3 has 14 amino acids. The CDR3 DNA reads as TGTGCCAGCAGCTTAGGGGCAGTCCAAGAGACCCAGTACTTC. Translating gives CASSLGAVQETQYF.

This clone appeared a few times. CDR3 protein: CASSSRRAGLEEQFF. The CDR3 DNA sequence: TGTGCCAGCAGCTCCCGGAGGGCCGGGTTGGAGGAGCAGTTCTTC. V usage is TRBV7-3 and J usage is TRBJ2-1, with a weak D call TRBD2 (6 bases). Between the trimmed V and J ends, which lost 4 bases and 10 bases, there was a span of 20 bases. Germline values: CDR1 SGHTA, CDR2 FQGTGA. The CDR3 is made up of 15 amino acids.

The chain joins TRBV30 to TRBJ2-3; D possibly corresponds to TRBD2 (5 bases). The CDR3 length is 15 residues. The germline gives CDR1 GTSNPN, CDR2 SVGIG (reference sequence). Between the trimmed V and J ends, which lost 0 bases and 1 base, there was a span of 11 bases. The CDR3 is CAWSVLGRGTDTQYF. In DNA form, the CDR3 reads TGTGCCTGGAGTGTACTGGGGAGAGGCACAGATACGCAGTATTTT.

CDR3 residues: CASRKGQRNEKLFF. Written as DNA, the CDR3 is TGTGCCAGCAGAAAAGGTCAGCGTAATGAAAAACTGTTTTTT. The gene calls are TRBV6-5 and TRBJ1-4; no clear D gene. The length of the CDR3 is 14 residues. V lost 6 bases, J lost 4 bases, and 12 bases lay in between. CDR1 and CDR2 (germline): MNHEY, SVGAGI.

The chain recombines TRBV27 with TRBJ2-7; TRBD1 aligns across 7 bases. The CDR3 has 17 residues. CDR1 MNHEY and CDR2 SMNVEV come from the germline V gene (reference sequence). Trimming cost V 4 bases and J 3 bases; bases outside gene matches: 15. CDR3 in DNA: TGTGCCAGCAGTTCCCCCTCCGGGGCAGGGGGAAGCTACGAGCAGTACTTC. It translates to CASSSPSGAGGSYEQYF.